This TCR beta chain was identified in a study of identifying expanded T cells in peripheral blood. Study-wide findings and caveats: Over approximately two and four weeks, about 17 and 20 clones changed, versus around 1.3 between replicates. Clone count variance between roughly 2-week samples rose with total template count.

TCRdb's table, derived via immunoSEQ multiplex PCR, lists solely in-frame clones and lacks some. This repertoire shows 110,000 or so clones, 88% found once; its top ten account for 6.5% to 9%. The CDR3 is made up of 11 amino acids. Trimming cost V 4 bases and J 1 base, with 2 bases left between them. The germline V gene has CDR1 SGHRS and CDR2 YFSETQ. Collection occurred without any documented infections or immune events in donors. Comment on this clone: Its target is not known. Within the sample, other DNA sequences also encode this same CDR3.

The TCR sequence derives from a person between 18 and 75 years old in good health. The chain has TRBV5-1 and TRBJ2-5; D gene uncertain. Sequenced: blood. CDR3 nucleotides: TGCGCCAGCAGCCTCCAAGAGACCCAGTACTTC. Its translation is CASSLQETQYF.